This T cell receptor (beta chain) was found in a study of T-cell reconstitution after alpha-beta-depleted transplantation in children. Unique molecular identifiers were incorporated into the prepared TCRbeta library. TCRdb itself ran the PCR reads through MiXCR, one entry per CDR3 protein. In the table there are around 670,000 distinct CDR3 sequences, around 13% of which are singletons. The germline V gene has CDR1 MNHNS and CDR2 SASEGT. The CDR3 consists of 12 residues. Trimming removed 6 bases from V and 8 bases from J, with 11 bases in between. There are a few counts of this clonotype. Its target is not known. Whole-study findings and limits: From newly produced T cells came most of the T-cell counts and diversity one year after transplant.

The TCR originated in a girl between 2 and 10 years old with congenital amegakaryocytic thrombocytopenia, due to receive a stem cell transplant. The chain couples TRBV6-1 to TRBJ2-1, with D hard to call. The material was PBMCs, obtained before TCRalphabeta/CD19-depleted stem cell transplant. The CDR3 nucleotides are TGTGCCAGCAGGGCTACTAATCATGAGCAGTTCTTC. Translated, it gives CASRATNHEQFF.